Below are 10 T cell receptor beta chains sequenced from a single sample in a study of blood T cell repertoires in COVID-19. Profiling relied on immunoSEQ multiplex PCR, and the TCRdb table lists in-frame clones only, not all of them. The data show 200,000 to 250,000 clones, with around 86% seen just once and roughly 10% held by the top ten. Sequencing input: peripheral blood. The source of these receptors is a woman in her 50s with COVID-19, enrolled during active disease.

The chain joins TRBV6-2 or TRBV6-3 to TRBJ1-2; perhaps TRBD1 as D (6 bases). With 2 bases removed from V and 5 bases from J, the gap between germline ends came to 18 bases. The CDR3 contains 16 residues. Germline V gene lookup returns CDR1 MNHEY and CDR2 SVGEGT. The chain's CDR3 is CASSYGGLSGVYGYTF. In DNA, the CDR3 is TGTGCCAGCAGTTACGGGGGCTTAAGCGGCGTGTATGGCTACACCTTC.

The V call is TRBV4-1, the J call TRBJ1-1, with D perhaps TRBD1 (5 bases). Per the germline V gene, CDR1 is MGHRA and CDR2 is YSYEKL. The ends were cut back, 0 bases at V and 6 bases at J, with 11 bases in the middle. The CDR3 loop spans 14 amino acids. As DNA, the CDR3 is TGCGCCAGCAGCCAAGAAAAGGGGTACCCTGAAGCTTTCTTT. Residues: CASSQEKGYPEAFF.

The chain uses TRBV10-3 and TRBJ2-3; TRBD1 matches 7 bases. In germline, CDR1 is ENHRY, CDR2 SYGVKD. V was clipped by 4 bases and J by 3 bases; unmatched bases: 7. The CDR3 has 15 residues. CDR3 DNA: TGTGCCATCAGTGGGGGAGACAGGGAAACAGATACGCAGTATTTT. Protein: CAISGGDRETDTQYF.

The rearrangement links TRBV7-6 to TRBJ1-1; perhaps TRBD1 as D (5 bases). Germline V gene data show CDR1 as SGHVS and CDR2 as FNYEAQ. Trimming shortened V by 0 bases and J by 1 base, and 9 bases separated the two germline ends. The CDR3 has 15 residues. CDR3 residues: CASSLASGGNTEAFF. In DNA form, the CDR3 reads TGTGCCAGCAGCTTAGCATCGGGGGGGAACACTGAAGCTTTCTTT.

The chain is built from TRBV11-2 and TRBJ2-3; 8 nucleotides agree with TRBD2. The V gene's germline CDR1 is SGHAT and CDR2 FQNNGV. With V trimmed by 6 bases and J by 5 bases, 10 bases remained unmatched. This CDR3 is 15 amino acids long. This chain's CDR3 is CASRDTSGDRDTQYF. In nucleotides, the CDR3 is TGTGCCAGCAGGGATACTAGCGGCGACAGAGATACGCAGTATTTT.

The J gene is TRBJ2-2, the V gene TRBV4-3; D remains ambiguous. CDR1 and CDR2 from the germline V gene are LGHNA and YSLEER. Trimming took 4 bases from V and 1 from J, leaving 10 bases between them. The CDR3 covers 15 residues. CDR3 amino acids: CASSRDTLNTGELFF. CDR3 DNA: TGCGCCAGCAGCCGAGATACATTGAACACCGGGGAGCTGTTTTTT.

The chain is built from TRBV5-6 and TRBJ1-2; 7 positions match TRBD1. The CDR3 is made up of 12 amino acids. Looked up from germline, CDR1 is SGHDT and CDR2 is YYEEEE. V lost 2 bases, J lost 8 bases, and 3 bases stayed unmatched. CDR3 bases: TGTGCCAGCAGCTTAAAGGGGGCGGGCTACACCTTC. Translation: CASSLKGAGYTF.

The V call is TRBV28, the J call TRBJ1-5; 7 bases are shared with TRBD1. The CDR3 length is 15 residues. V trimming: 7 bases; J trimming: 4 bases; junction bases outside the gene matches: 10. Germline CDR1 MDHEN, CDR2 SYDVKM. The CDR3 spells CASITRDSPNQPQHF. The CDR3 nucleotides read TGTGCCAGCATCACTCGGGACAGTCCTAATCAGCCCCAGCATTTT.

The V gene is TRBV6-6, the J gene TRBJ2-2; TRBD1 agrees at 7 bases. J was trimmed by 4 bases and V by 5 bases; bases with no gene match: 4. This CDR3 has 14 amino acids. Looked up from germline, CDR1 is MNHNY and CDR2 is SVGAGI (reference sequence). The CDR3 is CASSLTGPTGELFF. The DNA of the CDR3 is TGTGCCAGCAGTCTGACAGGGCCCACCGGGGAGCTGTTTTTT.

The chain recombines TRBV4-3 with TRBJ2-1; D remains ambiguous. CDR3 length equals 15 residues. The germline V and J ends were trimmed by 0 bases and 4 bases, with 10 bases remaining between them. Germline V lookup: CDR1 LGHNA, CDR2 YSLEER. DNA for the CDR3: TGCGCCAGCAGCCAAGATCAAGGAGCGTACAATGAGCAGTTCTTC. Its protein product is CASSQDQGAYNEQFF.